This is a list of T cell receptor beta chains from one sample in a study of blood T cell repertoires in COVID-19. Sequenced by immunoSEQ multiplex PCR; TCRdb stores in-frame clones only, minus some. The profile shows about 340,000 clones, around four fifths of them singletons. The material sequenced was peripheral blood. The origin of the receptors is a man aged 25 to 40 with active or convalescent COVID-19. Both conserved end residues are part of each CDR3. A D gene is named only where the DNA matches it firmly. The size entry is marked missing in some rows and otherwise reads once, few, many or a size class.

d_gene	v_gene	abundance	j_gene	CDR3nt	CDR3aa
-	TRBV7-3	-	TRBJ2-1	TGTGCCAGCAGCTTGGGAGCGGAGTACAATGAGCAGTTCTTC	CASSLGAEYNEQFF
-	TRBV9	once	TRBJ2-3	TGTGCCAGCAGCACCCCCCGCGGGGCCGAGAAAGATACGCAGTATTTT	CASSTPRGAEKDTQYF
TRBD2	TRBV2	-	TRBJ2-1	TGTGCCGCCCGTCCAGCGGGAGAGAACAATGAGCAGTTCTTC	CAARPAGENNEQFF
-	TRBV6-5	-	TRBJ2-1	TGTGCCAGCAGTTCAGGGATGCTGAATGAGCAGTTCTTC	CASSSGMLNEQFF
-	TRBV19	-	TRBJ2-4	TGTGCCAGTAGTAACCAGGGTAAAGCCAAAAACATTCAGTACTTC	CASSNQGKAKNIQYF
-	TRBV15	-	TRBJ1-1	TGTGCCACCAGCAGAGATAAAGACAGTGAAGCTTTCTTT	CATSRDKDSEAFF
TRBD2	TRBV29-1	-	TRBJ2-2	TGCAGCGTTATAGCGGGGGAAAACACCGGGGAGCTGTTTTTT	CSVIAGENTGELFF
TRBD2	TRBV6-6	-	TRBJ2-7	TGTGCCAGCAGTCAGGGTATTGGCGGGAGGAACGCCTACGAGCAGTACTTC	CASSQGIGGRNAYEQYF
-	TRBV6-2/TRBV6-3	-	TRBJ2-4	TGTGCCAGCAGCACAGGGTCTAGAAACATTCAGTACTTC	CASSTGSRNIQYF
-	TRBV19	-	TRBJ1-5	TGTGCCAGTAGTATCATGAGGAATAGCAATCAGCCCCAGCATTTT	CASSIMRNSNQPQHF
TRBD2	TRBV29-1	-	TRBJ2-1	TGCAGCGTCGGACCCACTAGCGGGCCGTACAATGAGCAGTTCTTC	CSVGPTSGPYNEQFF
-	TRBV21-1	-	TRBJ2-7	TGTGCCAGCAGCAAAAGTCGGCTAGTAGAGAGCGGGACCTACGAGCAGTACTTC	CASSKSRLVESGTYEQYF
TRBD2	TRBV6-5	-	TRBJ2-2	TGTGCCGTCGGGGGGTCGAACACCGGGGAGCTGTTTTTT	CAVGGSNTGELFF
-	TRBV11-3	-	TRBJ1-1	TGTGCCAGCACCCTGGCCCACGGGATGGGCACTGAAGCTTTCTTT	CASTLAHGMGTEAFF
TRBD2	TRBV4-3	-	TRBJ2-5	TGCGCCAGCAGCCTCCGGGAGGGTGTTCAAGAGACCCAGTACTTC	CASSLREGVQETQYF
-	TRBV11-2	-	TRBJ2-5	TGTGCCAGCAGCTTAGTAACTAGAACGGAGACCCAGTACTTC	CASSLVTRTETQYF
TRBD1	TRBV19	-	TRBJ1-5	TGTGCCACAACCCCGCACCCGGGACAGCTTTTCAATCAGCCCCAGCATTTT	CATTPHPGQLFNQPQHF
TRBD1	TRBV6-2/TRBV6-3	-	TRBJ1-2	TGTGCCAGCAGTTACCTTCCCGGACAGGGGGCCGGTACCTTC	CASSYLPGQGAGTF
TRBD2	TRBV28	-	TRBJ2-5	TGTGCCAGCAGTTTATACGGACTAGCGGGGGTAAAGACCCAGTACTTC	CASSLYGLAGVKTQYF
-	TRBV10-3	-	TRBJ2-7	TGTGCCACCCTCGCCTCAGGGTCCTACGAGCAGTACTTC	CATLASGSYEQYF
TRBD2	TRBV7-8	-	TRBJ2-1	TGTGCCAGCACCCCGGGAGGGGTGGGCTACAATGAGCAGTTCTTC	CASTPGGVGYNEQFF
-	TRBV15	-	TRBJ2-7	TGTGCCACCAGCAGAGCATCCGCAGGGGGGACCTACGAGCAGTACTTC	CATSRASAGGTYEQYF
-	TRBV10-3	-	TRBJ1-1	TGTGCCATAGGAGGTAGGAGCACTGAAGCTTTCTTT	CAIGGRSTEAFF
-	TRBV5-1	-	TRBJ2-7	TGCGCCAGCTCGGACTACTACGAGCAGTACTTC	CASSDYYEQYF
-	TRBV9	-	TRBJ2-1	TGTGCCAGCAGCGTAGTGTCGGGCAATGAGCAGTTCTTC	CASSVVSGNEQFF
TRBD1	TRBV5-1	-	TRBJ1-1	TGCGCCAGCAGCTTGGCCGAGGGGGCGCAGTACGGAGCTTTCTTT	CASSLAEGAQYGAFF
TRBD1	TRBV5-4	once	TRBJ2-1	TGTGCCAGCAGCCTCCCCACCACAGGGGGCTACAATGAGCAGTTCTTC	CASSLPTTGGYNEQFF
-	TRBV7-6	-	TRBJ2-2	TGTGCCAGCAGCCAATGGTCAGGGGATAACGGGGAGCTGTTTTTT	CASSQWSGDNGELFF
-	TRBV5-6	-	TRBJ2-7	TGTGCCAGCAGCTTATCGGACGAGCAGTACTTC	CASSLSDEQYF
-	TRBV25-1	-	TRBJ1-1	TGTGCCAGCAGTGAAATGAGGGGACGGGGGAGTAGGGCTGAAGCTTTCTTT	CASSEMRGRGSRAEAFF
TRBD2	TRBV6-2/TRBV6-3	-	TRBJ2-2	TGTGCCAGCAGCCGTGGGACTACCACCGGGGAGCTGTTTTTT	CASSRGTTTGELFF
TRBD1	TRBV9	-	TRBJ1-6	TGTGCCAGCAGCGAGGGGACAGACGCAGATAATTCACCCCTCCACTTT	CASSEGTDADNSPLHF
-	TRBV9	-	TRBJ2-7	TGTGCCAGCAGCGTAACGCAGGGGGGTACGGGCGAGCAGTACTTC	CASSVTQGGTGEQYF
-	TRBV7-9	-	TRBJ2-7	TGTGCCAGCAGCTTAGTACAGGGAAGTTCCTACGAGCAGTACTTC	CASSLVQGSSYEQYF
-	TRBV4-2	-	TRBJ2-2	TGTGCCAGCAGCCAACGGGGACAATCGAACACCGGGGAGCTGTTTTTT	CASSQRGQSNTGELFF
TRBD1	TRBV18	-	TRBJ2-2	TGTGCCAGCTCACCGACAGGGTCCGGGGAGCTGTTTTTT	CASSPTGSGELFF